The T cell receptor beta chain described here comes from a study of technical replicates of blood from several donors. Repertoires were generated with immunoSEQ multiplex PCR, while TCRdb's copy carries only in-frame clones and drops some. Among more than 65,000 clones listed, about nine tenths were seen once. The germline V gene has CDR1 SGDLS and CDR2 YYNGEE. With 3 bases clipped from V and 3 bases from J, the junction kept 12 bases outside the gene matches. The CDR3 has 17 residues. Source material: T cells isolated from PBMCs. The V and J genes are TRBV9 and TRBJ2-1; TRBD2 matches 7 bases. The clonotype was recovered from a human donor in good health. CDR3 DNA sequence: TGTGCCAGCAGCGCTCCCTCCGGGACTAAAAACTACAATGAGCAGTTCTTC. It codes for CASSAPSGTKNYNEQFF.